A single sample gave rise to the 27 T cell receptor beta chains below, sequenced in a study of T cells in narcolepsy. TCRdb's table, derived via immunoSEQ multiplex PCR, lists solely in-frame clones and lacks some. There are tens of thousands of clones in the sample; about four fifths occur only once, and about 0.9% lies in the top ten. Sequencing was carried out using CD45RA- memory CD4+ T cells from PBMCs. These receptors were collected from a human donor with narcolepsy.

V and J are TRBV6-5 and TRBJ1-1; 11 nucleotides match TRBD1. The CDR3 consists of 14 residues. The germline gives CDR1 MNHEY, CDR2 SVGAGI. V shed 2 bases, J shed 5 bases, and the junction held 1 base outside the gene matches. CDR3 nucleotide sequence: TGTGCCAGCAGTTACGGGGACAGGGGGACTGAAGCTTTCTTT. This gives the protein CASSYGDRGTEAFF.

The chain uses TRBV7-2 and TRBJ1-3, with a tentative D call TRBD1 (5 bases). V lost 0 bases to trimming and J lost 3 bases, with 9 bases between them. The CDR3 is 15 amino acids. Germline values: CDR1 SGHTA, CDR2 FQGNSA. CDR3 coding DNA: TGTGCCAGCAGCTTAGCTACAGGCTTTGGAAACACCATATATTTT. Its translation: CASSLATGFGNTIYF.

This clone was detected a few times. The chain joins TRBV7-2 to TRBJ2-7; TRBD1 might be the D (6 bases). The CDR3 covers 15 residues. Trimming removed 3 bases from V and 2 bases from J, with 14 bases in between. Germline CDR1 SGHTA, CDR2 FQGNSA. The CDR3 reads CASSFRDNGAYEQYF. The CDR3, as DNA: TGTGCCAGCAGCTTCCGGGACAACGGAGCCTACGAGCAGTACTTC.

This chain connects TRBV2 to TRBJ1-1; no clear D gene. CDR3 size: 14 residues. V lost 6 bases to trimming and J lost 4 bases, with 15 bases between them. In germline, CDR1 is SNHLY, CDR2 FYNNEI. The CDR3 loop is CASRVQEGGTEAFF. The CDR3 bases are TGTGCCAGCAGAGTTCAGGAGGGCGGCACTGAAGCTTTCTTT.

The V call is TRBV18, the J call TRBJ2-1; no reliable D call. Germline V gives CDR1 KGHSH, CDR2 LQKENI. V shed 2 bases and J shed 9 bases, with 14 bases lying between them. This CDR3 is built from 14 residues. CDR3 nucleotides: TGTGCCAGCTCACCATCTCGCAATGGTGGTGAGCAGTTCTTC. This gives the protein CASSPSRNGGEQFF.

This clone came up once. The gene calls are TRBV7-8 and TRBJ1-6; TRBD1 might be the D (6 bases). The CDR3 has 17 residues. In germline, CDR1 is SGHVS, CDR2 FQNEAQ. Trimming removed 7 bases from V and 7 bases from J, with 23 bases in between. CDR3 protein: CASTPNRDLSGNSPLHF. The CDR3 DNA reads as TGTGCCAGCACCCCAAACAGGGATCTGTCGGGGAATTCACCCCTCCACTTT. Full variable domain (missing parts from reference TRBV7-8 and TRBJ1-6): GAGVSQSPRYKVAKRGQDVALRCDPISGHVSLFWYQQALGQGPEFLTYFQNEAQLDKSGLPSDRFFAERPEGSVSTLKIQRTQQEDSAVYLCASTPNRDLSGNSPLHFGNGTRLTVT.

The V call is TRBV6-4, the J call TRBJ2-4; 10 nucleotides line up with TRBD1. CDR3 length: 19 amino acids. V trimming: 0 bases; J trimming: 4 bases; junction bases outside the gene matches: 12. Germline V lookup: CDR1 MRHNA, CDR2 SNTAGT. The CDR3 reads CASSDSSLPGQGTKNIQYF. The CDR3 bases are TGTGCCAGCAGTGACTCGTCACTTCCGGGACAGGGGACGAAAAACATTCAGTACTTC.

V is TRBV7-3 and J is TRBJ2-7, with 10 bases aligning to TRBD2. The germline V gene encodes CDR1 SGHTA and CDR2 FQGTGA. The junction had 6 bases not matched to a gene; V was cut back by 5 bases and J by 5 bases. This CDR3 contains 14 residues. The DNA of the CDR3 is TGTGCCAGCAGCCTGAGCGGGGGGGCCAACGAGCAGTACTTC. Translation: CASSLSGGANEQYF.

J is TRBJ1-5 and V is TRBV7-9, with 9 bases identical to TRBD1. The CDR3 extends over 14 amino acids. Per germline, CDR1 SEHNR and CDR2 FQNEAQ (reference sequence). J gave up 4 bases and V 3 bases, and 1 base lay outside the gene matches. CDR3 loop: CASSFGTGNQPQHF. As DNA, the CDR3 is TGTGCCAGCAGCTTCGGGACAGGGAATCAGCCCCAGCATTTT.

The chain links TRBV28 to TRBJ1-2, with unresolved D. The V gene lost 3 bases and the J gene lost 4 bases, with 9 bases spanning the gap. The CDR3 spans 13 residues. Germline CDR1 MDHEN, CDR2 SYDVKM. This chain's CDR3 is CASSFRGSYGYTF. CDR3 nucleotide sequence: TGTGCCAGCAGTTTTCGAGGGTCCTATGGCTACACCTTC.

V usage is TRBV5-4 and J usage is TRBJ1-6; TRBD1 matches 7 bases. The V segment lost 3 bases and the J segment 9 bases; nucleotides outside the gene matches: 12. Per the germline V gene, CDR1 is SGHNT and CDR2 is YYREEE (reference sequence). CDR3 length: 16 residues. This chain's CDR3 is CASSSRGTERGSPLHF. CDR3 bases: TGTGCCAGCAGCTCCCGAGGGACAGAAAGGGGTTCACCCCTCCACTTT.

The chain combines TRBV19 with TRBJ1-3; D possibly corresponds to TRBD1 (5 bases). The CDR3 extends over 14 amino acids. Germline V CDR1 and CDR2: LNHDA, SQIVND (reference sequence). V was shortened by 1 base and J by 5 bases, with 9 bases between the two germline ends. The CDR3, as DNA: TGTGCCAGTAGTATAGGTGACAGCCGAAACACCATATATTTT. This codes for CASSIGDSRNTIYF.

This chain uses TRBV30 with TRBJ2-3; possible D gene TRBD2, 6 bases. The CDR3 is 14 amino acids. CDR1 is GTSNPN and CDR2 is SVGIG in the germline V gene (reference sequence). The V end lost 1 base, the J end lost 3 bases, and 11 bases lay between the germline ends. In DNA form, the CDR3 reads TGTGCCTGGAGTGCCCCGGGGGTGACAGATACGCAGTATTTT. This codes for CAWSAPGVTDTQYF.

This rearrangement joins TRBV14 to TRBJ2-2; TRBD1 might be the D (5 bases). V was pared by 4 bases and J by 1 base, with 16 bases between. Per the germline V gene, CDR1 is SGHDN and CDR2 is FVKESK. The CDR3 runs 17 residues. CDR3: CASSPPRAGMNTGELFF. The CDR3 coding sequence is TGTGCCAGCAGCCCCCCCAGGGCAGGAATGAACACCGGGGAGCTGTTTTTT.

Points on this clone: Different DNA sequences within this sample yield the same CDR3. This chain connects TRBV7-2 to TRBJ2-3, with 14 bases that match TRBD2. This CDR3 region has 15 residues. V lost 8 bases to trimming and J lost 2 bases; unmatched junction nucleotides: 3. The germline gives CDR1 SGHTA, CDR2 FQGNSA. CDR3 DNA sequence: TGTGCCAGCTCGACTAGCGGGGGGGCCACAGATACGCAGTATTTT. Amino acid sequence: CASSTSGGATDTQYF.

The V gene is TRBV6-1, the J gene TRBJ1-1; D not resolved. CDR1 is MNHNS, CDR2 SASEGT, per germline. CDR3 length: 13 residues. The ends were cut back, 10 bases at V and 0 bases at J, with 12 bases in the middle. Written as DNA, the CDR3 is TGTGCCACCCCCCGGGAGTTGAACACTGAAGCTTTCTTT. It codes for CATPRELNTEAFF.

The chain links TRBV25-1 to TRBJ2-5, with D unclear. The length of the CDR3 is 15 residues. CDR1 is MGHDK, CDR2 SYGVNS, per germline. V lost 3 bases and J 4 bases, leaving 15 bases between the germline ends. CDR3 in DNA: TGTGCCAGCAGTGATCAGAGACCCCCGACAGAGACCCAGTACTTC. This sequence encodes CASSDQRPPTETQYF.

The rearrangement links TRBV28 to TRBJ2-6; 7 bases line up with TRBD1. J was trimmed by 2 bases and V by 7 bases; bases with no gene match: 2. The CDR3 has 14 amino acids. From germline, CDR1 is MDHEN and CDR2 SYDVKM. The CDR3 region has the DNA TGTGCCAGCAACGACAGGGCTGGGGCCAACGTCCTGACTTTC. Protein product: CASNDRAGANVLTF.

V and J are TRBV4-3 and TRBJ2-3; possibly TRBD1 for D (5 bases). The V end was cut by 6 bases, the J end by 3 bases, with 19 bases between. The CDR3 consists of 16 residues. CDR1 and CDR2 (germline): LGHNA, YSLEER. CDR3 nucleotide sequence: TGCGCCAGCAGACAGGACCTTATGGTGGGGACAGATACGCAGTATTTT. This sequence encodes CASRQDLMVGTDTQYF.

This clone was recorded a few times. The DNA of the CDR3 is TGTGCCAGCAGTCCCGGATGGGGTGTCGATGAGCAGTTCTTC. Protein product: CASSPGWGVDEQFF. The V and J genes are TRBV6-5 and TRBJ2-1; D gene ambiguous. The germline gives CDR1 MNHEY, CDR2 SVGAGI. The CDR3 length is 14 residues. V lost 5 bases and J 8 bases, leaving 16 bases between the germline ends.

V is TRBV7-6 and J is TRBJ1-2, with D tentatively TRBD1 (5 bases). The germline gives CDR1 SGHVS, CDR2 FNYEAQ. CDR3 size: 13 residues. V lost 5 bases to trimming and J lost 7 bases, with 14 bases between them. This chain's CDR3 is CASSLQIGGGYTF. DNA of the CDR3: TGTGCCAGCAGCCTCCAAATTGGGGGTGGCTACACCTTC.

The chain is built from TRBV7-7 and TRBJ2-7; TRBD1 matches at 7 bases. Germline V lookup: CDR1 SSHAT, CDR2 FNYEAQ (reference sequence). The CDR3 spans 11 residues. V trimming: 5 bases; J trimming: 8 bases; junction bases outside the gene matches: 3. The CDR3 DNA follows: TGTGCCAGCAGCCAGGGACAGCAGCAGTACTTC. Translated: CASSQGQQQYF.

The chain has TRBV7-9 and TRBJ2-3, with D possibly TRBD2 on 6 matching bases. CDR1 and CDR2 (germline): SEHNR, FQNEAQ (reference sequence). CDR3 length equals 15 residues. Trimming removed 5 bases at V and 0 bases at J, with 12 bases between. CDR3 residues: CASSRAGPSTDTQYF. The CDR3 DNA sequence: TGTGCCAGCAGCCGAGCGGGCCCTAGCACAGATACGCAGTATTTT.

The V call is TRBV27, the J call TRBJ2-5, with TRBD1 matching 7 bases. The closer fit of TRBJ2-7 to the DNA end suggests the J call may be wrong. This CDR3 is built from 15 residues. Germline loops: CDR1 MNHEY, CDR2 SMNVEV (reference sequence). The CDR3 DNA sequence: TGTGCCAGCAGTTTTGAGACAGGGCCCTCCTACGAGCAGTACTTC. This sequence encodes CASSFETGPSYEQYF.

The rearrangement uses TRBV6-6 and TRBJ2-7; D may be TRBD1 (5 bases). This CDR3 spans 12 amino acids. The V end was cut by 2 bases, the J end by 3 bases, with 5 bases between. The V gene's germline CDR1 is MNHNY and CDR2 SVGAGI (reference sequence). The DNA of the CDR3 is TGTGCCAGCAGTTACACAGGCTACGAGCAGTACTTC. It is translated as CASSYTGYEQYF.

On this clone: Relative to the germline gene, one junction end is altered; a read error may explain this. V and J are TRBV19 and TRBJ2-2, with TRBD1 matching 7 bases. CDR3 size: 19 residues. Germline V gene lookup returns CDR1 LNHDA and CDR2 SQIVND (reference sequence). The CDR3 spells CVSKGGRDRISSNTGELFF. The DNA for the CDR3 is TGTGTCAGTAAAGGGGGCCGGGACAGAATAAGTTCGAACACCGGGGAGCTGTTTTTT.

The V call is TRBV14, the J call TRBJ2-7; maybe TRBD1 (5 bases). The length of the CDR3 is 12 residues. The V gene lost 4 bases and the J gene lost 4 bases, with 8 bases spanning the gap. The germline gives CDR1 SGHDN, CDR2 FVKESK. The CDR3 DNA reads TGTGCCAGCAGCCCGTCAGGGTACGAGCAGTACTTC. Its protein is CASSPSGYEQYF.